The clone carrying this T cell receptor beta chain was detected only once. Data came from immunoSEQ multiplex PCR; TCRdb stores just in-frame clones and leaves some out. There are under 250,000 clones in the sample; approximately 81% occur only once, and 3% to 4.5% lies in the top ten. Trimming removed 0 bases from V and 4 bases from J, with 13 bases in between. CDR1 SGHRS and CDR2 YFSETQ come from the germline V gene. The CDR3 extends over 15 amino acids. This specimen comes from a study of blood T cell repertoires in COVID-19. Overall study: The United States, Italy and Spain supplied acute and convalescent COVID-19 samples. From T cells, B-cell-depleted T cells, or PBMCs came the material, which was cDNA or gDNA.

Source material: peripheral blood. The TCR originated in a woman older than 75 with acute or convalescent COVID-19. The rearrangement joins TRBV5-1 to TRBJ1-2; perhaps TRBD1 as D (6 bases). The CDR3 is CASSLGQAASYGYTF. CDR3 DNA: TGCGCCAGCAGCTTGGGACAGGCTGCAAGCTATGGCTACACCTTC.